The 21 T cell receptor beta chains below were found in one sample sequenced in a study of T cells in Graves' hyperthyroidism and ophthalmopathy. Regions amplified from RNA transcripts were the TCR beta CDR3 regions. A set of HTBI primers served as the primers for a first-round RT-PCR of the TCR CDR3. TCRdb re-called the multiplex PCR reads with MiXCR, one entry per CDR3 protein. The table lists about 380,000 distinct CDR3 sequences, 15% to 20% of them singletons, with about 38% in the top ten. Input material: blood. The receptors were sampled from a man between 18 and 29 years old with Graves' ophthalmopathy.

This chain connects TRBV7-3 to TRBJ1-2; TRBD1 aligns across 9 bases. V lost 7 bases to trimming and J lost 4 bases; unmatched junction nucleotides: 4. This CDR3 has 13 amino acids. The germline V gene encodes CDR1 SGHTA and CDR2 FQGTGA. The CDR3 loop reads CASKGQGPYGYTF. The CDR3 DNA reads TGTGCCAGCAAGGGACAGGGCCCCTATGGCTACACCTTC. Combining the CDR3 with reference TRBV7-3 and TRBJ1-2 gives the whole variable domain GAGVSQTPSNKVTEKGKYVELRCDPISGHTALYWYRQSLGQGPEFLIYFQGTGAADDSGLPNDRFFAVRPEGSVSTLKIQRTERGDSAVYLCASKGQGPYGYTFGSGTRLTVV.

The gene calls are TRBV7-3 and TRBJ2-1; 16 nucleotides match TRBD2. This CDR3 comprises 17 residues. Per the germline V gene, CDR1 is SGHTA and CDR2 is FQGTGA. V was clipped by 5 bases and J by 9 bases; unmatched bases: 10. CDR3 sequence: CASSETGTSGGVIEQFF. CDR3 bases: TGTGCCAGCAGCGAAACCGGGACTAGCGGGGGGGTGATTGAGCAGTTCTTC.

At least ten counts were recorded for this clonotype. The V and J genes are TRBV7-3 and TRBJ2-1, with TRBD2 identical over 10 bases. The V and J ends lost 5 bases and 4 bases, in that order; junction bases with no gene match: 5. The CDR3 totals 15 residues. CDR1 and CDR2 from the germline V gene are SGHTA and FQGTGA. CDR3 amino acids: CASSTGTSDYNEQFF. CDR3 nucleotides: TGTGCCAGCAGCACGGGGACTAGCGATTACAATGAGCAGTTCTTC.

This clonotype was detected many times. The chain is built from TRBV6-1 and TRBJ2-1; D is undetermined. The V end lost 7 bases, the J end lost 2 bases, and 12 bases lay between the germline ends. CDR1 is MNHNS and CDR2 is SASEGT in the germline V gene. This CDR3 contains 14 residues. The CDR3 bases are TGTGCCAGCACCCCCTCCCCGCCCTACAATGAGCAGTTCTTC. This encodes CASTPSPPYNEQFF.

The genes are TRBV9 and TRBJ2-3; D possibly corresponds to TRBD1 (5 bases). The CDR3 length is 14 residues. V was pared by 0 bases and J by 2 bases, with 7 bases between. Germline loops: CDR1 SGDLS, CDR2 YYNGEE. The CDR3 region has the DNA TGTGCCAGCAGCGTAGGACAGCTCACAGATACGCAGTATTTT. This translates into CASSVGQLTDTQYF.

In this sample, this clonotype turned up many times. V gene TRBV6-6 combines with J gene TRBJ1-1, with a tentative D call TRBD1 (6 bases). This CDR3 has 13 amino acids. The germline gives CDR1 MNHNY, CDR2 SVGAGI (reference sequence). Between the trimmed V and J ends, which lost 2 bases and 3 bases, there was a span of 7 bases. The CDR3 is CASSYRGDTEAFF. CDR3 DNA: TGTGCCAGCAGTTACAGGGGGGACACTGAAGCTTTCTTT.

The chain has TRBV24-1 and TRBJ1-1, with TRBD1 as a possible D gene (5 bases). Germline V gives CDR1 KGHDR, CDR2 SFDVKD. This CDR3 is built from 16 residues. Deletions cut 0 bases from V and 6 bases from J, with 16 bases between. CDR3 DNA: TGTGCCACCAGTGATTTGATGTGGGGCCGGCTCCCTGAAGCTTTCTTT. The encoded protein is CATSDLMWGRLPEAFF.

This clonotype was seen only a few times. The gene calls are TRBV29-1 and TRBJ1-4; D not certain. The ends were cut back, 5 bases at V and 4 bases at J, with 11 bases in the middle. Looked up from germline, CDR1 is SQVTM and CDR2 is ANQGSEA. This CDR3 has 13 amino acids. The CDR3, as DNA: TGCAGCGTTTCAAAGGACGGTAATGAAAAACTGTTTTTT. As protein: CSVSKDGNEKLFF.

This clonotype was seen many times. DNA for the CDR3: TGTGCCAGCAGCCAAGTGGACAGGAATTCACCCCTCCACTTT. Protein product: CASSQVDRNSPLHF. The rearrangement joins TRBV3-1 to TRBJ1-6; 7 positions agree with TRBD1. This CDR3 contains 14 residues. Germline V gives CDR1 LGHDT, CDR2 YNNKEL (reference sequence). Trimming removed 1 base from V and 7 bases from J; junction bases left unmatched: 1.

This clonotype was counted a few times. The J gene is TRBJ2-7, the V gene TRBV11-2; possibly TRBD1 or TRBD2 for D (5 bases each). The germline CDR1 and CDR2 sequences are SGHAT and FQNNGV. CDR3 size: 15 residues. V was cut by 4 bases and J by 6 bases, with 19 bases left in between. This CDR3 reads CASSSRDVPAREQYF. The CDR3 bases are TGTGCCAGCAGCTCTAGGGACGTACCCGCTCGCGAGCAGTACTTC.

V and J are TRBV28 and TRBJ2-7, with 7 positions matching TRBD1. Per the germline V gene, CDR1 is MDHEN and CDR2 is SYDVKM. The J segment lost 0 bases and the V segment lost 4 bases, leaving 3 bases of the junction unmatched. The CDR3 is made up of 14 amino acids. The CDR3 region has the DNA TGTGCCAGCAGTTCATGGGACAGCTCCTACGAGCAGTACTTC. Its protein product is CASSSWDSSYEQYF.

The CDR3 coding sequence is TGCGCCAGCAGCCCGTCCCGGGACAGGGCTGAAGCTTTCTTT. It encodes CASSPSRDRAEAFF. V usage is TRBV4-1 and J usage is TRBJ1-1, with TRBD1 identical over 9 bases. Germline trimming cut 4 bases from V and 6 bases from J; bases unmatched to any gene: 6. CDR1 is MGHRA and CDR2 is YSYEKL in the germline V gene. The CDR3 spans 14 residues.

This clonotype was picked up many times. This chain links TRBV7-3 with TRBJ1-1; D is unclear. Germline V lookup: CDR1 SGHTA, CDR2 FQGTGA. This CDR3 comprises 13 residues. V was clipped by 5 bases and J by 2 bases, with 9 bases between them. CDR3 sequence (DNA): TGTGCCAGCAGCACCTCCGCAAACACTGAAGCTTTCTTT. Its translation is CASSTSANTEAFF. Supplemented by reference TRBV7-3 and TRBJ1-1, the full variable domain reads GAGVSQTPSNKVTEKGKYVELRCDPISGHTALYWYRQSLGQGPEFLIYFQGTGAADDSGLPNDRFFAVRPEGSVSTLKIQRTERGDSAVYLCASSTSANTEAFFGQGTRLTVV.

The chain has TRBV6-2 or TRBV6-3 and TRBJ2-5; D possibly corresponds to TRBD2 (7 bases). The germline V gene encodes CDR1 MNHEY and CDR2 SVGEGT. The V end was cut by 8 bases, the J end by 1 base, with 17 bases between. This CDR3 has 15 residues. The CDR3 here is CASGGSAGAQETQYF. The CDR3 region has the DNA TGTGCCAGCGGAGGATCCGCGGGGGCCCAAGAGACCCAGTACTTC.

By sample fraction, this clonotype is medium-sized. V and J are TRBV2 and TRBJ2-1, with no clear D. The CDR3 has 15 residues. The V end lost 2 bases, the J end lost 0 bases, and 8 bases lay between the germline ends. Per germline, CDR1 SNHLY and CDR2 FYNNEI. In DNA, the CDR3 is TGTGCCAGCAGTGAAAAGGCCAGCTCCTACAATGAGCAGTTCTTC. This sequence encodes CASSEKASSYNEQFF.

This clonotype was picked up a small number of times. The chain combines TRBV10-2 with TRBJ2-7; a weak D match, TRBD2 (6 bases). CDR3 size: 15 residues. The germline V gene encodes CDR1 WSHSY and CDR2 SAAADI. Trimming left V 4 bases short and J 0 bases short, with 13 bases between. CDR3 sequence: CASSGGGRFSYEQYF. The CDR3 nucleotides read TGCGCCAGCAGTGGTGGGGGGAGATTCTCCTACGAGCAGTACTTC.

CDR3 amino acids: CASSLGISGDHEQYF. The CDR3 DNA reads as TGTGCCAGCAGCTTAGGGATTAGCGGGGACCACGAGCAGTACTTC. The genes are TRBV11-2 and TRBJ2-7; 8 bases are a match to TRBD2. Germline V gene data show CDR1 as SGHAT and CDR2 as FQNNGV. V lost 1 base, J lost 5 bases, and 7 bases stayed unmatched. The length of the CDR3 is 15 residues.

The V gene is TRBV15, the J gene TRBJ2-1; tentatively, D is TRBD1 (6 bases). CDR1 and CDR2 from the germline V gene are LNHNV and YYDKDF (reference sequence). There are 14 residues in the CDR3. V was shortened by 9 bases and J by 3 bases, with 15 bases between the two germline ends. The CDR3 DNA follows: TGTGCCACAGAGGGTCACAGGGACTACAATGAGCAGTTCTTC. This codes for CATEGHRDYNEQFF.

This clonotype was observed at least ten times. The chain links TRBV5-1 to TRBJ2-7; 7 bases match TRBD2. CDR1 and CDR2 (germline): SGHRS, YFSETQ. This CDR3 comprises 14 residues. Unmatched junction bases numbered 5, after V lost 1 base and J lost 4 bases. The CDR3 region is CASSLRGEVYEQYF. The DNA of the CDR3 is TGCGCCAGCAGCTTGCGGGGGGAGGTATACGAGCAGTACTTC.

A few counts support this clonotype. This chain uses TRBV11-2 with TRBJ2-2; 8 bases agree with TRBD2. Germline lookup yields CDR1 SGHAT and CDR2 FQNNGV. Trimming removed 4 bases from V and 0 bases from J; junction bases left unmatched: 1. The CDR3 runs to 15 residues. The CDR3: CASSWGLANTGELFF. CDR3 bases: TGTGCCAGCAGCTGGGGACTAGCGAACACCGGGGAGCTGTTTTTT.

This clonotype was counted at least ten times. CDR3: CASSQGWGGEKLFF. The CDR3 DNA sequence: TGTGCCAGCAGCCAAGGCTGGGGGGGTGAAAAACTGTTTTTT. V usage is TRBV3-1 and J usage is TRBJ1-4; tentatively, D is TRBD1 (5 bases). The CDR3 has 14 amino acids. Germline CDR1 reads LGHDT; CDR2 reads YNNKEL (reference sequence). The V gene lost 1 base and the J gene lost 7 bases, with 10 bases spanning the gap. Together with reference TRBV3-1 and TRBJ1-4, the CDR3 gives the full variable domain: DTAVSQTPKYLVTQMGNDKSIKCEQNLGHDTMYWYKQDSKKFLKIMFSYNNKELIINETVPNRFSPKSPDKAHLNLHINSLELGDSAVYFCASSQGWGGEKLFFGSGTQLSVL.